This T cell receptor (beta chain) was captured by sequencing in a study of cytomegalovirus exposure and HLA in healthy donors. General study results and limits: Confirmation was obtained in vitro that a few CMV-associated chains are specific for CMV antigens. The tendency of first-cohort TCR clusters to co-occur in the 120 or so validation repertoires emerged from a later analysis. There were some public TCRs occurring in many donors, but most TCR sequences were rare.

This clone was seen just once. The antigen remains undetermined. Profiling relied on immunoSEQ multiplex PCR, and the TCRdb table lists in-frame clones only, not all of them. The repertoire holds roughly 250,000 clones, with 90% as singletons. The validation cohort, a group of over a hundred subjects, included the donors and was separate from the approximately 680-subject first cohort. From germline, CDR1 is SEHNR and CDR2 FQNEAQ (reference sequence). The CDR3 has 15 amino acids. With 6 bases removed from V and 6 bases from J, the gap between germline ends came to 20 bases. The sequence came from a woman aged 18-29 years in good health and CMV-seronegative. The genes are TRBV7-9 and TRBJ1-1, with D possibly TRBD1 on 6 matching bases. Sequencing was performed on PBMCs. The CDR3 sequence: CASSMWRGPGSEAFF. CDR3 sequence (DNA): TGTGCCAGCAGTATGTGGCGGGGGCCGGGGTCTGAAGCTTTCTTT.